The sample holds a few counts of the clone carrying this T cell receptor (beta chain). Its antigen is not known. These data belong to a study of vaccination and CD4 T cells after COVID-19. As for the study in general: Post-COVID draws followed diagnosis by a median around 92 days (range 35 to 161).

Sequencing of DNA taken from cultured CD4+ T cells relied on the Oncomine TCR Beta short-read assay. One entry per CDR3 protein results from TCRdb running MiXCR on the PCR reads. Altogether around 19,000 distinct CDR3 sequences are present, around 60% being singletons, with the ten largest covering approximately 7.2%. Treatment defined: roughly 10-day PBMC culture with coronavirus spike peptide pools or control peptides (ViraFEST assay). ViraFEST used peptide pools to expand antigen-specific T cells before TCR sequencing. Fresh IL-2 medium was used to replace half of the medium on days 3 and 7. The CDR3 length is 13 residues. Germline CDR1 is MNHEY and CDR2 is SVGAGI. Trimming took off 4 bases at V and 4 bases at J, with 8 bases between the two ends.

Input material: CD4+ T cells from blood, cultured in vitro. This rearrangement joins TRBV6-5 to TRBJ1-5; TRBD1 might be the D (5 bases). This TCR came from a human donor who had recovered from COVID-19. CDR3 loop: CASSLQGNQPQHF. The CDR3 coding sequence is TGTGCCAGCAGTTTGCAGGGAAATCAGCCCCAGCATTTT.